These 20 T cell receptor beta chains share one sample of origin, sequenced in a study of control samples from healthy donors and cancer patients. Method: immunoSEQ multiplex PCR; TCRdb's copy keeps in-frame clones and lacks some. The table has around 93,000 clones, roughly 89% seen once. The specimen sequenced was blood. These receptors all come from a human donor in good health. The donor label of this sample is uncertain.

The rearrangement links TRBV19 to TRBJ2-1; D not resolved. CDR1 and CDR2 from the germline V gene are LNHDA and SQIVND (reference sequence). The CDR3 extends over 14 amino acids. V lost 4 bases and J lost 5, with 12 bases in between. CDR3 residues: CASSNNQDDNEQFF. In DNA, the CDR3 is TGTGCCAGTAGTAATAATCAAGATGACAATGAGCAGTTCTTC.

This clone was seen a single time. The chain is built from TRBV15 and TRBJ1-6; a weak D match, TRBD1 (6 bases). In germline, CDR1 is LNHNV, CDR2 YYDKDF (reference sequence). The CDR3 is 14 amino acids. V dropped 3 bases and J dropped 6 bases, with 9 bases sitting between them. The CDR3 DNA follows: TGTGCCACCAGCAGCCGGGACACTAATTCACCCCTCCACTTT. It is translated as CATSSRDTNSPLHF. Looking up the rest from reference TRBV15 and TRBJ1-6 gives the full variable domain: DAMVIQNPRYQVTQFGKPVTLSCSQTLNHNVMYWYQQKSSQAPKLLFHYYDKDFNNEADTPDNFQSRRPNTSFCFLDIRSPGLGDTAMYLCATSSRDTNSPLHFGNGTRLTVT.

The chain is built from TRBV20-1 and TRBJ1-4; D is unclear. This CDR3 is 10 amino acids long. Trimming took off 4 bases at V and 6 bases at J, with 3 bases between the two ends. Germline lookup yields CDR1 DFQATT and CDR2 SNEGSKA (reference sequence). In nucleotides, the CDR3 is TGCAGTGCTAACCATGAAAAACTGTTTTTT. This sequence encodes CSANHEKLFF.

The chain has TRBV25-1 and TRBJ2-7; the D gene is possibly TRBD1 (5 bases). Germline V gene lookup returns CDR1 MGHDK and CDR2 SYGVNS. The CDR3 sequence is 16 residues long. Trimming took 3 bases from V and 5 from J, leaving 20 bases between them. The DNA for the CDR3 is TGTGCCAGCAGTGATCTATACGGACAAATCCTAAACGAGCAGTACTTC. Residues: CASSDLYGQILNEQYF.

The rearrangement joins TRBV30 to TRBJ2-7, with 11 bases that match TRBD2. The CDR3 is 21 residues long. Germline V gene data show CDR1 as GTSNPN and CDR2 as SVGIG (reference sequence). The V gene end was trimmed by 3 bases and the J gene end by 6 bases; junction bases not matched to a gene: 28. The CDR3 sequence: CAWSNNYTGTSGWKSGGEQYF. In DNA, the CDR3 is TGTGCCTGGAGCAATAATTACACCGGGACTAGCGGCTGGAAGAGCGGCGGCGAGCAGTACTTC.

The chain carries TRBV12-3 or TRBV12-4 and TRBJ1-1, with D possibly matching TRBD1 (5 bases). The CDR3 runs to 13 residues. The germline V and J ends were trimmed by 5 bases and 4 bases, with 11 bases remaining between them. In DNA, the CDR3 is TGTGCCAGCAGTGGGGACGGCCGCACTGAAGCTTTCTTT. This codes for CASSGDGRTEAFF.

The rearrangement joins TRBV7-8 to TRBJ2-3; no firm D call. Germline CDR1 SGHVS, CDR2 FQNEAQ. The length of the CDR3 is 14 residues. V lost 8 bases, J lost 2 bases, and 14 bases lay in between. CDR3 nucleotides: TGTGCCAGCTTCAGCCTTGAGACCACAGATACGCAGTATTTT. Protein product: CASFSLETTDTQYF.

V gene TRBV4-1 combines with J gene TRBJ2-4; D not resolved. Germline V CDR1 and CDR2: MGHRA, YSYEKL. CDR3 length equals 16 residues. V shed 3 bases and J shed 3 bases, with 15 bases lying between them. The CDR3 loop reads CASSHPAPVGKNIQYF. The CDR3 region has the DNA TGCGCCAGCAGCCACCCCGCCCCAGTAGGCAAAAACATTCAGTACTTC.

The chain uses TRBV2 and TRBJ1-3, with D possibly matching TRBD1 (5 bases). Germline-derived CDR1 and CDR2 are SNHLY and FYNNEI. This CDR3 spans 14 amino acids. Trimming shortened V by 5 bases and J by 0 bases, and 8 bases separated the two germline ends. The CDR3 DNA follows: TGTGCCAGCAGTCGGGGGGACTCTGGAAACACCATATATTTT. Its translation: CASSRGDSGNTIYF.

This clone was observed once. The chain has TRBV3-1 (or the pseudogene TRBV3-2) and TRBJ1-1, with D perhaps matching TRBD1 (5 bases). Germline V gives CDR1 LGHDT, CDR2 YNNKEL (reference sequence). The CDR3 sequence is 11 residues long. V lost 8 bases to trimming and J lost 7 bases, with 11 bases between them. This chain's CDR3 is CASARGREAFF. CDR3 bases: TGTGCCAGCGCTAGGGGCCGTGAAGCTTTCTTT.

This clone was counted a single time. The genes are TRBV2 and TRBJ1-1; no reliable D call. CDR3 length: 17 residues. V was pared by 1 base and J by 9 bases, with 24 bases between. Germline loops: CDR1 SNHLY, CDR2 FYNNEI. The CDR3 loop reads CASSEVVTEGPLTQAFF. In nucleotides, the CDR3 is TGTGCCAGCAGTGAAGTCGTCACAGAGGGTCCCTTAACCCAAGCTTTCTTT.

The chain couples TRBV7-2 to TRBJ1-1; D not certain. Germline assignment: CDR1 SGHTA and CDR2 FQGNSA. Trimming cost V 1 base and J 1 base, with 10 bases left between them. The CDR3 has 15 amino acids. The DNA for the CDR3 is TGTGCCAGCAGCTTAGTCGGTTTGAAGAACACTGAAGCTTTCTTT. Translating gives CASSLVGLKNTEAFF.

The gene calls are TRBV7-9 and TRBJ2-2; D unclear. CDR1 and CDR2 from the germline V gene are SEHNR and FQNEAQ (reference sequence). This CDR3 is 12 amino acids long. Trimming took 5 bases from V and 4 from J, leaving 5 bases between them. CDR3 region: CASSLSTGELFF. The CDR3 coding sequence is TGTGCCAGCAGCCTCAGCACCGGGGAGCTGTTTTTT. The whole variable domain, filled in from reference TRBV7-9 and TRBJ2-2, reads DTGVSQNPRHKITKRGQNVTFRCDPISEHNRLYWYRQTLGQGPEFLTYFQNEAQLEKSRLLSDRFSAERPKGSFSTLEIQRTEQGDSAMYLCASSLSTGELFFGEGSRLTVL.

This clone was recorded once. The gene calls are TRBV27 and TRBJ1-2; no reliable D call. The CDR3 spans 14 residues. The germline gives CDR1 MNHEY, CDR2 SMNVEV (reference sequence). Trimming removed 0 bases at V and 0 bases at J, with 5 bases between. The CDR3 sequence is CASSLSKSNYGYTF. The CDR3 DNA reads TGTGCCAGCAGTTTATCGAAGTCTAACTATGGCTACACCTTC.

This clone is a singleton in its sample. The rearrangement uses TRBV19 and TRBJ2-2; D ambiguous. Germline CDR1 is LNHDA and CDR2 is SQIVND (reference sequence). V was trimmed by 11 bases and J by 1 base, leaving 14 bases between them. The CDR3 is 14 residues long. This chain's CDR3 is CASQEKKNTGELFF. In DNA, the CDR3 is TGTGCCTCCCAGGAGAAAAAGAACACCGGGGAGCTGTTTTTT.

This clone was found once. V is TRBV9 and J is TRBJ2-1; 8 bases match TRBD2. The V and J ends lost 4 bases and 4 bases, in that order; junction bases with no gene match: 10. The CDR3 spans 16 residues. The V gene's germline CDR1 is SGDLS and CDR2 YYNGEE. CDR3 bases: TGTGCCAGCAGCCCCGAAGGACGGGGGGGATACAATGAGCAGTTCTTC. Protein sequence: CASSPEGRGGYNEQFF.

The chain recombines TRBV3-1 (or the pseudogene TRBV3-2) with TRBJ1-1; 7 bases are a match to TRBD1. The CDR3 is 14 amino acids. CDR1 and CDR2 from the germline V gene are LGHDT and YNNKEL (reference sequence). The V and J ends lost 4 bases and 1 base, in that order; junction bases with no gene match: 3. The DNA for the CDR3 is TGTGCCAGCAGCCCCCGGGACAGGAACACTGAAGCTTTCTTT. Its translation: CASSPRDRNTEAFF.

This sequence joins TRBV12-3 or TRBV12-4 and TRBJ2-1; D uncertain. V lost 3 bases and J lost 4, with 7 bases in between. The CDR3 covers 13 residues. CDR3 sequence: CASSLQMYNEQFF. Written as DNA, the CDR3 is TGTGCCAGCAGTTTGCAGATGTACAATGAGCAGTTCTTC.

The chain joins TRBV3-1 (or the pseudogene TRBV3-2) to TRBJ2-3; the D is unclear. The germline V gene encodes CDR1 LGHDT and CDR2 YNNKEL (reference sequence). Trimming shortened V by 0 bases and J by 4 bases, and 8 bases separated the two germline ends. This CDR3 is 14 amino acids long. The CDR3 DNA reads as TGTGCCAGCAGCCAAGATAAGGGTGCAGATACGCAGTATTTT. Translated: CASSQDKGADTQYF.

V is TRBV9 and J is TRBJ2-1; weak D call: TRBD1 (6 bases). The V end lost 3 bases, the J end lost 7 bases, and 8 bases lay between the germline ends. This CDR3 has 12 amino acids. In germline, CDR1 is SGDLS, CDR2 YYNGEE. CDR3 sequence reads: CASSAGENEQFF. The CDR3, as DNA: TGTGCCAGCAGCGCAGGGGAGAATGAGCAGTTCTTC. The entire variable domain, with the rest obtained from reference TRBV9 and TRBJ2-1, is as follows: DSGVTQTPKHLITATGQRVTLRCSPRSGDLSVYWYQQSLDQGLQFLIQYYNGEERAKGNILERFSAQQFPDLHSELNLSSLELGDSALYFCASSAGENEQFFGPGTRLTVL.